One T cell receptor beta chain is described in this entry. What this receptor recognizes is not known. No per-base quality is available; no much larger clone lies one base away. Using the deep immunoSEQ assay, multiplex PCR amplified TCR CDR3 regions from genomic DNA. Extracted genomic DNA from each cell subset was spread evenly across all wells of several immunoSEQ 96-well plates, with each plate serving as a replicate. For sorted subsets, roughly 0.2 ug genomic DNA, equal to 25,000 to 35,000 T cell genomes, was loaded into each replicate PCR. Purified libraries were measured with a Qubit 3.0 fluorometer, size-checked on a Bioanalyzer 2100, and measured again with the KAPA Library Quantification kit. Every immunoSEQ 96-well plate was sequenced on a dedicated single-read 150-cycle Illumina NextSeq 550 flow cell. Processing in the source paper ran as follows. Because the immunoSEQ output held only junctional sequences and lacked quality scores, the filtering could not match the filtering applied to full-length reads. To assign V/J genes and CDR3, sequences were annotated against IMGT germline references using PyIR, a Python wrapper for IgBLAST v1.9. Reads were filtered out if the reads had weak V/J assignments (E-value above 1e-6), no CDR3, stop codons, out-of-frame junctions, or ambiguous translated residues. V3J clonotypes were defined as sequences sharing the same inferred V gene, J gene, and CDR3 amino acid sequence. The percentage overlap between two repertoires was calculated by dividing the number of shared unique clonotypes by the size of the smaller repertoire. RTK rarefaction, the Chao1 estimator, and Recon v2.1 estimates of unobserved clonotypes were used to assess repertoire richness. Generation probabilities for all TCRbeta clonotypes obtained by the gDNA method from a handful of donors were computed using OLGA. What TCRdb holds here is the immuneACCESS table cut down to in-frame rearrangements. Part of the clones is not present; checked against another copy, under half of the missing clones reflect an unresolved V gene, and the others are unexplained. For V, J and clone size, that table is used; D and trimming come from the DNA. For this sample there are hundreds of thousands of clones; around 90% appear just once. The ten biggest clones cover 15% to 20% of the sample.

The sample originates from a study of shared clonotypes between healthy human individuals (dated by TCRdb to 2019 to 2021). The study in broad terms: Three men and two women, aged 18 to 49 years, made up the cohort. For each donor, CD4 naive and CD4 memory were each run on three plates, CD8 naive on two plates, and CD8 memory on one plate. To estimate repertoire size and how much clonotypes are shared between individuals, the study performed deep sequencing of blood TCR repertoires from a few healthy adults. To increase sequencing depth and limit assay-specific biases, TCR repertoire library preparation and sequencing were carried out by different laboratories using diverse techniques. Between about 0.8 and 9 billion PBMCs per donor were obtained by leukapheresis.

The donors were healthy, HIV-negative adults with no recently reported acute infections or vaccinations. Every donor was a Caucasian adult residing in Nashville, Tennessee, USA. CD8 memory samples combined magnetically selected CD45RO+ cells with CCR7-negative CD45RA+ effector memory (TemRA) cells. Blood was collected by leukapheresis, and PBMCs were isolated by Ficoll-Histopaque density gradient centrifugation and then cryopreserved in liquid nitrogen vapor phase. Purity and quantity of every magnetically sorted T cell population were checked by analytical flow cytometry. From each sorted fraction, genomic DNA was isolated and quantified by UV absorbance on a Nanodrop 2000c. The CDR3 holds 15 amino acids from the cysteine to the phenylalanine. This entry keeps only the CDR3 DNA: 45 bases, framed from base 1. CDR1 SQVTM and CDR2 ANQGSEA are derived from the germline V gene. V has 7 bases trimmed and J has 2 bases trimmed; junction bases matching no gene number 13.

Overall study results and their limits: Based on pairwise subsampling, the degree of clonotype sharing among donors was expected to be affected by sequencing depth. Compared with non-shared clonotypes, clonotypes shared by all four sorted-subset donors had higher generation probabilities. Sampling was limited to blood, and TCR repertoires in tissue likely differ from TCR repertoires in blood. Sharing across several donors was observed for approximately 4.6% of naive CD4, over 3% of naive CD8, 2.3% of memory CD4, and roughly 0.43% of memory CD8 clonotypes. Because the study included only a small number of donors, the genetic and exposure-history diversity represented was limited. Larger estimated clonotype richness was generally found for naive subsets than for memory subsets. Even with the large sequencing depth, rarefaction of the sorted-subset datasets indicated that sequencing was incomplete.

The chain is assembled from TRBV29-1 and TRBJ2-7, and 8 bases in between align with TRBD1. Material for sequencing was memory CD8+ T cells sorted from blood. This specimen's cell subset or site label, interpreted: CD45RO+ cells pooled with CCR7-negative TemRA cells. The sequence came from a man in his late teens or twenties in good health. The CDR3 sequence is CSAENDRGYTYEQYF. The sequenced DNA is TGCAGCGCCGAAAACGACAGGGGCTACACCTACGAGCAGTACTTC.